This T cell receptor (beta chain) was identified in a study of T cell repertoires in aging, cancer and after chemotherapy. For the study at large: Some 9.4 million TCR reads made up the full dataset. Notes on the study in general: In each cancer cohort, median generation probability increased across chemotherapy, suggesting thymic output rebounded. Loss of evenness, beyond lost richness, contributed to age-related TCR diversity decline in cancer patients. These repertoire data do not allow conclusions about immunological memory after chemotherapy.

Multiplex touch-down PCR with TRB-A/B primers amplified rearranged V-D-J TRB sequences. TCRdb reprocessed the multiplex PCR reads via MiXCR and lists one record per CDR3 protein. The sample contains 3,700 or so distinct CDR3 sequences, more than 25% of which appear only once. CDR1 and CDR2 (germline): MNHEY, SVGAGI. This CDR3 has 15 amino acids. Trimming removed 5 bases from V and 0 bases from J, with 11 bases in between. This clonotype was observed a handful of times. The antigen remains unidentified. Peripheral blood genomic DNA, not sorted cells or RNA, was the template. This clonotype was obtained from a human donor with a solid tumor. The J gene is TRBJ1-5, the V gene TRBV6-5; TRBD1 might be the D (5 bases). The sample comprised blood. The CDR3 region is CASSRGTNSNQPQHF. As DNA, the CDR3 is TGTGCCAGCAGTCGGGGGACCAATAGCAATCAGCCCCAGCATTTT.